The present entry profiles one TCR beta chain with its context. The antigen is undetermined. Pooled samples include second doses given at about 4 or 12 weeks. This record comes from a study of T cell responses to AZD1222 COVID-19 vaccine. The study, taken as a whole, reports: Spike-specific TCR repertoires showed rising breadth and depth after two AZD1222 doses. The peak T cell response came first, and repertoires were sampled only after it. Donors were largely white British and mainly female; clonal diversity was possibly underestimated.

The protocol was immunoSEQ multiplex PCR, while the TCRdb copy is restricted to in-frame clones and leaves out a portion. Among approximately 100,000 clones listed, about 89% were seen once. The clonotype originates from an adult who received the AZD1222 COVID-19 vaccine. Sequencing was performed on peripheral blood, taken 28 days after the second AZD1222 dose.

In DNA, the CDR3 is TGTGCCAGTAGCTTACAGGGTTCGGCAGATACGCAGTATTTT. As protein: CASSLQGSADTQYF. The chain has TRBV19 and TRBJ2-3; D is possibly TRBD1 (6 bases). CDR3 length: 14 amino acids. CDR1 is LNHDA, CDR2 SQIVND, per germline (reference sequence). V lost 6 bases, J lost 4 bases, and 14 bases lay in between.